Reported below is one TCR beta chain. The repertoire was sequenced with immunoSEQ multiplex PCR; TCRdb's copy has only in-frame clones and lacks some. The table shows about 150,000 clones, with approximately 94% occurring only once. This specimen comes from a study of control samples from healthy donors and cancer patients. V was clipped by 0 bases and J by 6 bases; unmatched bases: 5. The CDR3 has 14 residues. The germline CDR1 and CDR2 sequences are MNHNY and SVGAGI (reference sequence). The rearrangement links TRBV6-6 to TRBJ2-7; TRBD2 agrees at 7 bases. Sample: blood. The TCR originated in a man aged 18 to 35 in good health. The CDR3 bases are TGTGCCAGCAGTTACTCGGGGGGGTCAGGCGAGCAGTACTTC. It translates to CASSYSGGSGEQYF.